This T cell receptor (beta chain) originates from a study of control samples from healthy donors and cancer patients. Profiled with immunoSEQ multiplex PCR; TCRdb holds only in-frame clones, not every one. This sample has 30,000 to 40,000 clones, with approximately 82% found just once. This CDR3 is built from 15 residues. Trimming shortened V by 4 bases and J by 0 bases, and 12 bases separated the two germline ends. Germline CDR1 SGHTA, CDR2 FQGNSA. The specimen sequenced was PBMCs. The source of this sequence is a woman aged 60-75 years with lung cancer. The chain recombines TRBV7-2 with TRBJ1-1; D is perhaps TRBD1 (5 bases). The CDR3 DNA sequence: TGTGCCAGCAGCTCTACAGGAGACCTGAACACTGAAGCTTTCTTT. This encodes CASSSTGDLNTEAFF.